Each of the 10 T cell receptor beta chains below was sequenced from the same sample in a study of persistence of HIV-infected CD4 T cells. The antigens of these receptors remain unknown. Lysates of CMV-infected fibroblasts at around 9.1 ug/mL stimulated these cells. CD40L/CD69 double-negative CD45RO-high memory CD4+ T cells were collected. The immunoSEQ assay was version 4, run in survey mode. Measured with immunoSEQ multiplex PCR; TCRdb has only the in-frame clones, and not every one. Of 25,000 to 30,000 clones in the sample, approximately 80% were seen once. The sample consisted of CD4+ T cells sorted from PBMCs after roughly 18-hour stimulation, taken from a patient who received antiretroviral therapy. The receptors come from an adult woman with HIV who was CMV-seropositive.

The CDR3 region has the DNA TGCGCCAGCAGCCGGGGACAGGGAGTTGAAAAACTGTTTTTT. This translates into CASSRGQGVEKLFF. The V gene is TRBV4-1, the J gene TRBJ1-4; 9 bases are a match to TRBD1. Germline lookup yields CDR1 MGHRA and CDR2 YSYEKL. J lost 7 bases, V lost 4 bases, and 4 bases had no gene match. The CDR3 is made up of 14 amino acids.

CDR3 DNA: TGTGCCGGTCGGACTAGCGTAAACACCGGGGAGCTGTTTTTT. Protein sequence: CAGRTSVNTGELFF. The chain is built from TRBV10-3 and TRBJ2-2; the match to TRBD2 covers 9 bases. The CDR3 runs 14 residues. J was trimmed by 2 bases and V by 11 bases; bases with no gene match: 6. Germline V gene data show CDR1 as ENHRY and CDR2 as SYGVKD.

The chain carries TRBV9 and TRBJ2-6, with a possible D match to TRBD1 (5 bases). CDR3 length: 20 residues. The V end was cut by 0 bases, the J end by 2 bases, with 21 bases between. The germline V gene has CDR1 SGDLS and CDR2 YYNGEE. The DNA of the CDR3 is TGTGCCAGCAGCGTAGGAGTTTGGGCAGGGCCTACGACTGGGGCCAACGTCCTGACTTTC. It codes for CASSVGVWAGPTTGANVLTF.

The chain couples TRBV7-2 to TRBJ1-2, with D perhaps TRBD1 (6 bases). V lost 1 base to trimming and J lost 2 bases, with 8 bases between them. Germline assignment: CDR1 SGHTA and CDR2 FQGNSA. CDR3 length: 14 residues. The CDR3 DNA reads as TGTGCCAGCAGCTTAGGGACAGCGAACTATGGCTACACCTTC. It translates to CASSLGTANYGYTF.

The genes are TRBV7-2 and TRBJ1-1; D is possibly TRBD1 (6 bases). CDR3 size: 14 residues. Between the trimmed V and J ends, which lost 0 bases and 4 bases, there was a span of 9 bases. Germline V gene sequence: CDR1 SGHTA, CDR2 FQGNSA. The CDR3 loop is CASSLARGSTEAFF. CDR3 coding DNA: TGTGCCAGCAGCTTAGCAAGGGGGAGCACTGAAGCTTTCTTT. Drawing the rest from reference TRBV7-2 and TRBJ1-1, the complete variable domain is GAGVSQSPSNKVTEKGKDVELRCDPISGHTALYWYRQSLGQGLEFLIYFQGNSAPDKSGLPSDRFSAERTGGSVSTLTIQRTQQEDSAVYLCASSLARGSTEAFFGQGTRLTVV.

The CDR3 region is CASSTTRIASPSTDTQYF. CDR3 nucleotides: TGCGCCAGCAGTACGACACGGATCGCCTCCCCTAGCACAGATACGCAGTATTTT. The rearrangement links TRBV4-1 to TRBJ2-3; no clear D gene. Per the germline V gene, CDR1 is MGHRA and CDR2 is YSYEKL. Deletions cut 6 bases from V and 0 bases from J, with 22 bases between. The CDR3 has 18 residues.

The rearrangement uses TRBV25-1 and TRBJ1-2, with 11 bases fitting TRBD1. Per the germline V gene, CDR1 is MGHDK and CDR2 is SYGVNS. The length of the CDR3 is 17 residues. V gave up 2 bases and J gave up 2 bases; unmatched junction bases: 7. The CDR3 DNA follows: TGTGCCAGCAGTGAACTAACGGGGACAGGGGGAAACTATGGCTACACCTTC. Translating gives CASSELTGTGGNYGYTF.

The sample holds a few counts of this clone. The chain joins TRBV5-4 to TRBJ1-1; TRBD1 might be the D (6 bases). Trimming removed 4 bases from V and 11 bases from J, with 15 bases in between. The germline CDR1 and CDR2 sequences are SGHNT and YYREEE (reference sequence). The CDR3 covers 12 residues. Here the CDR3 reads CASSNSTRGAFF. The CDR3 nucleotides are TGTGCCAGCAGCAATTCTACGAGGGGGGCTTTCTTT.

The rearrangement uses TRBV3-1 (or the pseudogene TRBV3-2) and TRBJ2-1; D is ambiguous. Germline CDR1 reads LGHDT; CDR2 reads YNNKEL (reference sequence). Trimming cost V 3 bases and J 7 bases, with 13 bases left between them. This CDR3 contains 14 residues. This chain's CDR3 is CASSHPDPINEQFF. The CDR3 DNA is TGTGCCAGCAGCCATCCCGACCCTATTAATGAGCAGTTCTTC.

This clone was detected a few times. The chain links TRBV19 to TRBJ1-6; unclear D gene. Germline values: CDR1 LNHDA, CDR2 SQIVND (reference sequence). V lost 5 bases to trimming and J lost 14 bases, with 22 bases between them. The CDR3 is made up of 15 amino acids. The CDR3 coding sequence is TGTGCCAGTAGTCCTCAGGTGAAGGGAAGCTTCACCCTCCACTTT. It yields the protein CASSPQVKGSFTLHF.